The text below deals with one T cell receptor (beta chain). Antigen unknown. CDR1 and CDR2 (germline): MNHNS, SASEGT. This CDR3 spans 15 amino acids. Trimming stripped 8 bases from V and 1 base from J, with 15 bases between. The data were obtained in a study of cytomegalovirus exposure and HLA in healthy donors. Points from the study as a whole: Cytomegalovirus association was listed for about 170 TCR beta chains.

A multiplex PCR was run with 60 Vbeta primers and 13 Jbeta primers. Data came from immunoSEQ multiplex PCR; TCRdb stores just in-frame clones and leaves some out. Among around 160,000 clones, about 77% were seen once, and the ten largest hold about 9.7%. The sample was PBMCs. This rearrangement joins TRBV6-1 to TRBJ2-4, with D possibly matching TRBD2 (7 bases). The sequence was collected from a man aged 18 to 35 in good health and CMV-seropositive. CDR3 amino acids: CASVTGGLAKNIQYF. The CDR3 region has the DNA TGTGCCAGCGTCACGGGGGGCTTGGCCAAAAACATTCAGTACTTC.